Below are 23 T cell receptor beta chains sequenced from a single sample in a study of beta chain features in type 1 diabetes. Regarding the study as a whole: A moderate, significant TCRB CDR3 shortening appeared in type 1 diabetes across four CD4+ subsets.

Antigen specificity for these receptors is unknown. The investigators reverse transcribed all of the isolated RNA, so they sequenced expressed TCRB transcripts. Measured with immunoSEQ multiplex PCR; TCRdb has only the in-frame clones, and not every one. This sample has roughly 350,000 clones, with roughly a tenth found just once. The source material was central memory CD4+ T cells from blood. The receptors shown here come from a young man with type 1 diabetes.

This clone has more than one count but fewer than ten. The CDR3 coding sequence is TGTGCCAGCAGCGCCGGGACAGGGAGCTATGGCAATCAGCCCCAGCATTTT. Translated: CASSAGTGSYGNQPQHF. The chain couples TRBV7-3 to TRBJ1-5; 9 bases align to TRBD1. CDR1 and CDR2 from the germline V gene are SGHTA and FQGTGA. J lost 2 bases, V lost 5 bases, and 10 bases had no gene match. The CDR3 is made up of 17 amino acids.

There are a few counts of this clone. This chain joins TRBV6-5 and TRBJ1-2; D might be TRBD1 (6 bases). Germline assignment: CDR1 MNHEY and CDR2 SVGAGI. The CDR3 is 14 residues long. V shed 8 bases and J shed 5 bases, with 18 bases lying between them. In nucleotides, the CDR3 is TGTGCCAGCGGCCCCGGACAGCGGACGTATGGCTACACCTTC. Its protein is CASGPGQRTYGYTF.

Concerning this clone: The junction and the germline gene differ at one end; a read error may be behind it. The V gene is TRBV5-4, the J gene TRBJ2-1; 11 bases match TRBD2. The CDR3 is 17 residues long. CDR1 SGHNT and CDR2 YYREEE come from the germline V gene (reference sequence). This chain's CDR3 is CASSRQIGTSGSNEQFF. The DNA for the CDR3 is TGCGCCAGCAGCCGACAGATAGGAACTAGCGGGAGCAATGAGCAGTTCTTC.

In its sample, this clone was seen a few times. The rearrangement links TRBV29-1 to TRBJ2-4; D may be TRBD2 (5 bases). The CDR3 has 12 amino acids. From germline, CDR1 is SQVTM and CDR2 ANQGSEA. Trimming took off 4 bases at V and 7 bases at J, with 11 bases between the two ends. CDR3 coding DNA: TGCAGCGTTGCAACTGGAGGCAACATTCAGTACTTC. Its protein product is CSVATGGNIQYF.

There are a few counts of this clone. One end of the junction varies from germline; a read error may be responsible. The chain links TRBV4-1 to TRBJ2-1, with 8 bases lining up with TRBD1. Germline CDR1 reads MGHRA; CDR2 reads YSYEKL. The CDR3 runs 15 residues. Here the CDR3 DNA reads TGTGCCAGCAGCCCCGACAGGGGAGCACACAATGAGCAGTTCTTC. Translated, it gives CASSPDRGAHNEQFF.

CDR3 region: CASRRGPQETQYF. DNA for the CDR3: TGTGCCAGCAGGAGGGGGCCCCAAGAGACCCAGTACTTC. The chain recombines TRBV28 with TRBJ2-5; TRBD1 agrees at 7 bases. The CDR3 runs to 13 residues. Trimming took 6 bases from V and 1 from J; bases not matched to a gene: 2. Germline CDR1 is MDHEN and CDR2 is SYDVKM.

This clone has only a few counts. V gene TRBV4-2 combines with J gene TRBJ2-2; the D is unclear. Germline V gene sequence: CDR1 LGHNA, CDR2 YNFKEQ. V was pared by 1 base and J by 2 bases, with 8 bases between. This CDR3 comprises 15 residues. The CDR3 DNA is TGTGCCAGCAGCCAAGTACAGCCCAACACCGGGGAGCTGTTTTTT. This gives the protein CASSQVQPNTGELFF.

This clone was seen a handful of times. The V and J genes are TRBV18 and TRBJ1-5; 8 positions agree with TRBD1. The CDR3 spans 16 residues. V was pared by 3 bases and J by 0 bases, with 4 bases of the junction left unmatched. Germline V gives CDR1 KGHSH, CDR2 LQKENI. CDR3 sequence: CASSPRTGYSNQPQHF. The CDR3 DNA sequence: TGTGCCAGCTCACCTCGGACAGGGTATAGCAATCAGCCCCAGCATTTT.

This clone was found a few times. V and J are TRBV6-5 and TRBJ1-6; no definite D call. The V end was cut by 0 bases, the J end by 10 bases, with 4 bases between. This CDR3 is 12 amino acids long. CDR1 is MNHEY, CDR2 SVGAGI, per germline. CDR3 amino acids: CASSYSGSPLHF. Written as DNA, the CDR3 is TGTGCCAGCAGTTACTCTGGATCACCCCTCCACTTT.

CDR3 region: CASSISGSYGYTF. CDR3 DNA sequence: TGTGCCAGCAGCATCTCAGGGTCCTATGGCTACACCTTC. This chain connects TRBV7-2 to TRBJ1-2, with D perhaps TRBD1 (5 bases). V was trimmed by 5 bases and J by 4 bases, leaving 11 bases between them. Germline CDR1 SGHTA, CDR2 FQGNSA. CDR3 length: 13 amino acids.

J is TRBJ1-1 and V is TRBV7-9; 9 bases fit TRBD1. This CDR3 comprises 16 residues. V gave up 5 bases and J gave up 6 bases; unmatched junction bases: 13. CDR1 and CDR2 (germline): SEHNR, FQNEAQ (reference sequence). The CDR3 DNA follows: TGTGCCAGCAGCCTCCCGACAGGGGGGGACGGCGCTGAAGCTTTCTTT. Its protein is CASSLPTGGDGAEAFF.

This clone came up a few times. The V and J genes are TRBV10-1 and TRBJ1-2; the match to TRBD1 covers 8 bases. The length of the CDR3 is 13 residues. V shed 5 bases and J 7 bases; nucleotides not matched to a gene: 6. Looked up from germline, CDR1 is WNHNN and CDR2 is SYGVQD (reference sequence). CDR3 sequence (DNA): TGCGCCAGCAGTAGGGACAGGTCGGCTGGCTACACCTTC. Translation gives CASSRDRSAGYTF.

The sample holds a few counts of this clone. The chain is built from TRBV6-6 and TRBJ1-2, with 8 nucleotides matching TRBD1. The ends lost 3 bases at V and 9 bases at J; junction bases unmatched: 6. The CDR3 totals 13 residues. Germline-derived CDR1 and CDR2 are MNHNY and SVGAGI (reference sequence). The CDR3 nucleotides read TGTGCCAGCAGTTATTCCGACAGGGGTAGCTACACCTTC. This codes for CASSYSDRGSYTF.

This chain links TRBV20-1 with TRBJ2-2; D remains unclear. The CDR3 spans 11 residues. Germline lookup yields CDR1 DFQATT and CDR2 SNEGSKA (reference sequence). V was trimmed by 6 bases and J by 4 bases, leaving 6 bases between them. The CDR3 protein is CSAAFTGELFF. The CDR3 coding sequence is TGCAGTGCCGCGTTCACCGGGGAGCTGTTTTTT.

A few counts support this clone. In DNA form, the CDR3 reads TGTGCCAGCAGCTTATACAAGGGTTCCGGGGAGCTGTTTTTT. This sequence encodes CASSLYKGSGELFF. The genes are TRBV7-3 and TRBJ2-2; no reliable D call. Germline V gives CDR1 SGHTA, CDR2 FQGTGA. V lost 2 bases to trimming and J lost 6 bases, with 10 bases between them. CDR3 size: 14 residues.

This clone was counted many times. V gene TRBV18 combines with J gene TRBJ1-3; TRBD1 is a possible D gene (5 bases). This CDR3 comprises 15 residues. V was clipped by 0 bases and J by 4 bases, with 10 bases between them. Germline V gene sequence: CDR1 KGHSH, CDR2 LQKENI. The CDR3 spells CASSPPARVGNTIYF. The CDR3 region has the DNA TGTGCCAGCTCACCACCAGCCAGGGTCGGAAACACCATATATTTT.

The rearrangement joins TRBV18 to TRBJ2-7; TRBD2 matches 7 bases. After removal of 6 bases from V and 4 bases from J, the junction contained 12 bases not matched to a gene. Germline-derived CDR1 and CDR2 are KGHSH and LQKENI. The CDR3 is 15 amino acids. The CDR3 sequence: CASSPSGGRGYEQYF. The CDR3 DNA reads TGTGCCAGCTCCCCGTCGGGCGGGAGAGGGTACGAGCAGTACTTC.

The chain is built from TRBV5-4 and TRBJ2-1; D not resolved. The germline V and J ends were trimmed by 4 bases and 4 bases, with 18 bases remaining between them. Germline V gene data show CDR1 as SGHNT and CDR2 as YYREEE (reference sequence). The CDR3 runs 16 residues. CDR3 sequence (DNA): TGTGCCAGCAGCCGGGCCGGCCTTGGGCCTTACAATGAGCAGTTCTTC. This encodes CASSRAGLGPYNEQFF.

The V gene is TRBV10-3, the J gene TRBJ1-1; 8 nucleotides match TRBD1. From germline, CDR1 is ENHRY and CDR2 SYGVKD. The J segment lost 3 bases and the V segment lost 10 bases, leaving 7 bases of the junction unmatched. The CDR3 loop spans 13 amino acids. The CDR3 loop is CATEQGADTEAFF. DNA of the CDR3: TGTGCCACCGAGCAGGGGGCTGACACTGAAGCTTTCTTT.

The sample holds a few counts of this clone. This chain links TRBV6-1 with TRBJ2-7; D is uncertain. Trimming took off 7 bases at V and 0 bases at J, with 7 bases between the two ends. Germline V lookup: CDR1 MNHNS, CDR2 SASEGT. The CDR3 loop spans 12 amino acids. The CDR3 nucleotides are TGTGCCAGCACTACTTCCTCCTACGAGCAGTACTTC. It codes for CASTTSSYEQYF.

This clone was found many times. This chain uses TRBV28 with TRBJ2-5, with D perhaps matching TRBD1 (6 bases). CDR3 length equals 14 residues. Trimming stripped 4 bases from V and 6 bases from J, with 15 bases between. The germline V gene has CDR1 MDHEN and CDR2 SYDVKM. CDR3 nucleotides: TGTGCCAGCAGTTCTCAGGGGACACCCAAGACCCAGTACTTC. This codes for CASSSQGTPKTQYF.

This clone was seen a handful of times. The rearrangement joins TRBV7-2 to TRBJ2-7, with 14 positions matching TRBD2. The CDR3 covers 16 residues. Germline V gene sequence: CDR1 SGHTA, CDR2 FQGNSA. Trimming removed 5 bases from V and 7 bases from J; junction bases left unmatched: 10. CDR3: CASSAAGLAGVGEQYF. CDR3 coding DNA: TGTGCCAGCAGCGCTGCGGGACTAGCGGGAGTAGGAGAGCAGTACTTC.

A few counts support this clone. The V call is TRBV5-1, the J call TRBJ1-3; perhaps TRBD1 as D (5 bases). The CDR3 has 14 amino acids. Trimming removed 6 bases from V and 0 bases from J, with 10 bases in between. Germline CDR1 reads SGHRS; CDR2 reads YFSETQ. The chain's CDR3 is CASTPGPSGNTIYF. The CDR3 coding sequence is TGCGCCAGCACTCCAGGGCCCTCTGGAAACACCATATATTTT.